These T cell receptor beta chains were read from a single sample in a study of CDR3 diversity in severe acne. A single record per CDR3 protein comes from TCRdb applying MiXCR to the PCR reads. The table has approximately 79,000 distinct CDR3 sequences, about 50% seen once; the top ten hold about 9.5%. The sequencing sample was made of blood. These receptors originate from a male donor in good health, serving as a control. The CDR3 runs from the conserved cysteine through the conserved F or W. D genes are given only for firm matches. Size values are once, few and many counts, or a class for expanded clones, and some rows have none.

j_call clone_size d_call v_call cdr3_nt cdr3_aa
TRBJ1-2 - - TRBV30 TGTGTCTGGAGCCGACCTTACTGCAACTATGGCTACACCTTC CVWSRPYCNYGYTF
TRBJ1-5 once TRBD1 TRBV20-1 TGCAGTGCTCTCTCACCACAGGGGAGACAGCCCCAGCATTTT CSALSPQGRQPQHF
TRBJ1-6 - TRBD1 TRBV19 TGTGCCAGTACTTGGGACAGGGGTAATTCACCCCTCCACTTT CASTWDRGNSPLHF
TRBJ2-4 many - TRBV24-1 TGTGCCACCAGTGAAAGCAATGCCGCCAAAAACATTCAGTACTTC CATSESNAAKNIQYF
TRBJ1-1 medium-sized - TRBV7-9 TGTGCCAGCAGCTTCGCAGGGATGAACACTGAAGCTTTCTTT CASSFAGMNTEAFF
TRBJ2-3 once TRBD2 TRBV19 TGTGCCAGTAGCCCGGGGGGGCCCACAGATACGCAGTATTTT CASSPGGPTDTQYF
TRBJ2-6 few - TRBV28 TGTGCCAGCAGCCCCTGGGACTCTCGCTCTGGGGCCAACGTCCTGACTTTC CASSPWDSRSGANVLTF
TRBJ1-2 - TRBD1 TRBV20-1 TGCAGTGCTAGTCTAGAGGGACAGGGGGTGTATGGCTACACCTTC CSASLEGQGVYGYTF
TRBJ1-2 many - TRBV18 TGTGCCAGCTCACCCGCACGCACGGGTGCCTATGGCTACACCTTC CASSPARTGAYGYTF
TRBJ2-5 - - TRBV18 TGTGCCAGCGCACCACCGATGGGAACCAAAGAGACCCAGTACTTC CASAPPMGTKETQYF
TRBJ2-7 - TRBD2 TRBV2 TGTGCCAGCAGTTCCCTCGGACTAGCGGGAGCCTCCTACGAGCAGTACTTC CASSSLGLAGASYEQYF
TRBJ2-1 - - TRBV10-3 TGTGCCATCAGCAGCGTGGACGGAAACAATGAGCAGTTCTTC CAISSVDGNNEQFF
TRBJ2-1 - - TRBV6-4 TGTGCCAGCAGTGACGGGTCTAGCGACTCCTACAATGAGCAGTTCTTC CASSDGSSDSYNEQFF
TRBJ2-2 many - TRBV18 TGTGCCAGCTCACCGCAGCGACGGCGAACGACCGGGGAGCTGTTTTTT CASSPQRRRTTGELFF
TRBJ1-1 - - TRBV7-9 TGTGCCAGCAGCCCCGGGCGGGAAGCTTTCTTT CASSPGREAFF
TRBJ1-3 - - TRBV4-2 TGTGCCAGCAGCCAAGAAGGGACCGTCGGCTATGGCTACACCATATATTTT CASSQEGTVGYGYTIYF
TRBJ1-2 - - TRBV24-1 TGTGCCACCAGTGATAAAGGGAACTATGGCTACACCTTC CATSDKGNYGYTF
TRBJ2-6 few - TRBV6-1 TGTGCCAGCAGTGAAGCGCAGGAACCGAACACTGAAGCTTTC CASSEAQEPNTEAF
TRBJ2-7 - - TRBV3-1 TGTGCCAGCAGCCAAGATTGGGACACCGCTGGGGAGCAGTACTTC CASSQDWDTAGEQYF
TRBJ1-5 - - TRBV29-1 TGCAGCTTTGGGGGCGGTGTTAGCAATCAGCCCCAGCATTTT CSFGGGVSNQPQHF
TRBJ2-5 - TRBD1 TRBV5-5 TGTGCCAGCAACCCACCCCAGGGGGTCCCGTACCAAGAGACCCAGTACTTC CASNPPQGVPYQETQYF
TRBJ1-6 many - TRBV7-9 TGTGCCAGCAGCGCGGGGGACTATAATTCACCCCTCCACTTT CASSAGDYNSPLHF
TRBJ1-1 - - TRBV19 TGTGCCAGTAGCCGGTTTTGGGGGGAGAACACTGAAGCTTTCTTT CASSRFWGENTEAFF
TRBJ2-2 many TRBD2 TRBV6-6 TGTGCCAGCAGAGCCGGGAGGTCGGAGACCGGGGAGCTGTTTTTT CASRAGRSETGELFF
TRBJ1-2 many - TRBV6-2/TRBV6-3 TGTGCCAGCAGTTACGGATGGGGCTATGGCTACACCTTC CASSYGWGYGYTF
TRBJ2-3 - TRBD1 TRBV7-9 TGTGCCAGCAGCGTCGGACAGGGACAGGCAGATACGCAGTATTTT CASSVGQGQADTQYF
TRBJ2-7 - TRBD1 TRBV7-6 TGTGCCAGCAGTTCGACACCGGGACAGCCTTCCTACGAGCAGTACTTC CASSSTPGQPSYEQYF
TRBJ2-7 few TRBD2 TRBV4-2 TGTGCCAGCAGCGTTGGGGGGGCCTACGAGCAGTACTTC CASSVGGAYEQYF
TRBJ2-3 - - TRBV20-1 TGCAGTGCCCCGCGAGGGCCAACAGATACGCAGTATTTT CSAPRGPTDTQYF
TRBJ2-7 once TRBD2 TRBV7-6 TGTGCCAGCAGTCCCCCAGGGACCTCGGGAGGCGAGCAGTACTTC CASSPPGTSGGEQYF
TRBJ1-4 - TRBD1 TRBV4-1 TGCGCCAGCAGTCCACGGGGACAGGGGGCAAAACTGTTTTTT CASSPRGQGAKLFF
TRBJ2-5 - TRBD2 TRBV2 TGTGCCAGCAAGCGGGATAGCGGGAACCAAGAGACCCAGTACTTC CASKRDSGNQETQYF
TRBJ1-5 few - TRBV10-1 TGCGCCAGCAGTGTATGGCAGCCCCAGCATTTT CASSVWQPQHF
TRBJ1-2 once TRBD1 TRBV24-1 TGTGCCACCAGTGCCCCCGGGACAGACGGCTACACCTTC CATSAPGTDGYTF
TRBJ1-5 - - TRBV14 TGTGCCAGCAGCCAGTCCCAGCATTTT CASSQSQHF
TRBJ2-7 many - TRBV9 TGTGCCAGCAGCGTAGGCCCAGGTAGGCTCATAGACAACGAGCAGTACTTC CASSVGPGRLIDNEQYF
TRBJ2-6 - - TRBV10-2 TGCGCCAGCAGCCAAGTGACCAGCGCTTACTCTGGGGCCAACGTCCTAACTTTC CASSQVTSAYSGANVLTF
TRBJ2-3 - TRBD2 TRBV5-1 TGCGCCAGCACCACCCCCCCGGGAGGGGCCTACAATGAGCAGTATTTT CASTTPPGGAYNEQYF
TRBJ2-5 many TRBD1 TRBV9 TGTGCCAGCAGCGTAGCCCCGGGACAGGGTCCAGAGACCCAGTACTTC CASSVAPGQGPETQYF
TRBJ1-5 few - TRBV4-1 TGCGCCAGCAGCCGCGCGAACTTGGGCAATCAGCCCCAGCATTTT CASSRANLGNQPQHF
TRBJ2-7 - - TRBV19 TGTGCCAGTAGTATTCGCCCAGGGATGGGTTACGAGCAGTACTTC CASSIRPGMGYEQYF
TRBJ1-4 few - TRBV29-1 TGCAGCGTTGTGCTAGGGGACTGGGAGGAAAAACTGTTTTTT CSVVLGDWEEKLFF
TRBJ2-5 many TRBD1 TRBV4-2 TGTGCCAGCAGCCAAGGGGACAGGGCCCAAGAGACCCAGTACTTC CASSQGDRAQETQYF
TRBJ1-2 - - TRBV19 TGTGCCAGTAGTATAGTGACCGGTGGGAAGAACTATGGCTACACCTTC CASSIVTGGKNYGYTF